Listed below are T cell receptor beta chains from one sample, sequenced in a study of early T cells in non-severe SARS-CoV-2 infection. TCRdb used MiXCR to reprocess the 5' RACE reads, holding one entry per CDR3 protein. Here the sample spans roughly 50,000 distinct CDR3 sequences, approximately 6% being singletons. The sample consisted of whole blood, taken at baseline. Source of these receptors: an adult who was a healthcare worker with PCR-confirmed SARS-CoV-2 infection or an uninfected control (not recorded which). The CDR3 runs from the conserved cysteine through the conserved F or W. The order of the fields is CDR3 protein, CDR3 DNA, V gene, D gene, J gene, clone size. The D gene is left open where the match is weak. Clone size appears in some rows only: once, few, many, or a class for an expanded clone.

CASSFNRDRAQETQYF	TGTGCCAGCAGCTTTAACCGGGACAGAGCCCAAGAGACCCAGTACTTC	TRBV13	TRBD1	TRBJ2-5	few
CACGRGPFSGANVLTF	TGTGCCTGCGGTAGGGGCCCCTTCTCTGGGGCCAACGTCCTGACTTTC	TRBV6-4	.	TRBJ2-6	many
CSVEDLGAGAVDTQYF	TGCAGCGTTGAAGATCTGGGAGCGGGAGCGGTGGATACGCAGTATTTT	TRBV29-1	TRBD2	TRBJ2-3	few
CAIGGQDFVSYEQYF	TGTGCCATCGGTGGTCAGGACTTCGTATCCTACGAGCAGTACTTC	TRBV10-3	.	TRBJ2-7	many
CSARLASGRGTDTQYF	TGCAGTGCTAGATTGGCTAGCGGGAGGGGCACAGATACGCAGTATTTT	TRBV20-1	TRBD2	TRBJ2-3	few
CASSLQAMEYGYTF	TGTGCCAGCAGCCTTCAGGCTATGGAGTATGGCTACACCTTC	TRBV3-1	.	TRBJ1-2	many
CASSQGGGTEAFF	TGTGCCAGCAGTCAGGGTGGAGGCACTGAAGCTTTCTTT	TRBV6-2/TRBV6-3	.	TRBJ1-1	.
CASSKDGNQETQYF	TGTGCCAGCTCCAAGGACGGGAACCAAGAGACCCAGTACTTC	TRBV5-4	.	TRBJ2-5	.
CASSSGLAGVSGANVLTF	TGTGCCAGCAGTTCCGGACTAGCGGGCGTCTCTGGGGCCAACGTCCTGACTTTC	TRBV27	TRBD2	TRBJ2-6	many
CASSQRLAGSYEQYF	TGTGCCAGCAGCCAAAGGCTAGCGGGCTCCTACGAGCAGTACTTC	TRBV14	TRBD2	TRBJ2-7	many
CASSLDFPMNTEAFF	TGCGCCAGCAGCTTGGATTTTCCCATGAACACTGAAGCTTTCTTT	TRBV5-1	.	TRBJ1-1	many